Shown below are 4 T cell receptor beta chains from a single sample sequenced in a study of blood T cell repertoires in COVID-19. Profiling relied on immunoSEQ multiplex PCR, and the TCRdb table lists in-frame clones only, not all of them. The sample contains some 300,000 clones, roughly 89% of which appear only once. Sequenced input: peripheral blood. All receptors derive from a middle-aged woman with COVID-19, enrolled during active disease.

V and J are TRBV30 and TRBJ2-7, with D perhaps matching TRBD2 (5 bases). The CDR3 runs to 13 residues. Trimming removed 0 bases from V and 6 bases from J, with 12 bases in between. Germline assignment: CDR1 GTSNPN and CDR2 SVGIG (reference sequence). CDR3: CAWSVLGLGEQYF. The CDR3 DNA is TGTGCCTGGAGTGTACTAGGATTAGGCGAGCAGTACTTC.

The chain joins TRBV7-9 to TRBJ2-1, with TRBD2 matching 10 bases. Trimming removed 5 bases from V and 6 bases from J; junction bases left unmatched: 16. The germline V gene has CDR1 SEHNR and CDR2 FQNEAQ (reference sequence). The CDR3 runs 18 residues. This CDR3 reads CASSQPPSGRAFSNEQFF. CDR3 DNA: TGTGCCAGCAGCCAGCCCCCGAGCGGGAGGGCCTTCTCCAATGAGCAGTTCTTC.

The V and J genes are TRBV12-5 and TRBJ2-7; 7 bases match TRBD2. V lost 6 bases and J lost 5; bases outside the gene matches: 10. Germline CDR1 and CDR2: LGHNT and FRNRAP. CDR3 length: 14 amino acids. CDR3 sequence reads: CASGPGLVLNEQYF. The CDR3 coding sequence is TGTGCTAGTGGCCCCGGACTAGTCCTCAACGAGCAGTACTTC.

The table lists this clone with a few counts. The chain uses TRBV5-3 and TRBJ2-7; TRBD2 matches at 8 bases. TRBV5-3 carries the ORF label, with uncertain function. Trimming cost V 3 bases and J 3 bases; bases outside gene matches: 23. The CDR3 runs 20 residues. The CDR3 region has the DNA TGTGCCAGAAGCTCGGACACTGGACTAGCTGCTTCCCCCATTTACTACGAGCAGTACTTC. It specifies CARSSDTGLAASPIYYEQYF.